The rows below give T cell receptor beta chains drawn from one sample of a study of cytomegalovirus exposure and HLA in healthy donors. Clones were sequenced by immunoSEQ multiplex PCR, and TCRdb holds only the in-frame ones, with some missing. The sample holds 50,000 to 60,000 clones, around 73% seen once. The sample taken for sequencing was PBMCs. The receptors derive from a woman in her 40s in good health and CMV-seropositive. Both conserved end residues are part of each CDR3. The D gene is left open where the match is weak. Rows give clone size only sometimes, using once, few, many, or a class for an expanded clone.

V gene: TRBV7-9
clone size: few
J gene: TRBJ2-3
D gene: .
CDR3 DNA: TGTGCCAGCAGCTTAGGACCGGGATCTCAACAGTATTTT
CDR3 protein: CASSLGPGSQQYF

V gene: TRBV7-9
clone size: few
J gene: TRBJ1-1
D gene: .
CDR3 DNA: TGTGCCAGCAGCCCCCGGGGAGGGATAAACACTGAAGCTTTCTTT
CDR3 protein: CASSPRGGINTEAFF

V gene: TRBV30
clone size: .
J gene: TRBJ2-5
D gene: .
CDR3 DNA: TGTGCCTGGAGCGCGCTCGGCGCCGGGACACAAGAGACCCAGTACTTC
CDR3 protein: CAWSALGAGTQETQYF

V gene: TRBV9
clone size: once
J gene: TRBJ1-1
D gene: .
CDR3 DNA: TGTGCCAGCAGCGTAGATAGCAGGGGCCGGAACACTGAAGCTTTCTTT
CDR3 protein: CASSVDSRGRNTEAFF

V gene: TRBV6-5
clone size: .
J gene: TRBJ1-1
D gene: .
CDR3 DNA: TGTGCCAGCAGTTACTCGAACCTAATTAACACTGAAGCTTTCTTT
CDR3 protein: CASSYSNLINTEAFF

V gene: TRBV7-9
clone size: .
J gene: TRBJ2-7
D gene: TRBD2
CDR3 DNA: TGTGCCAGCAGTTTTCCCGGACTAGCGGGGTACGAGCAGTACTTC
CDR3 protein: CASSFPGLAGYEQYF

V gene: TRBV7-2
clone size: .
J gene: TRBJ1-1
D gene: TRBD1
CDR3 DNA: TGTGCCAGCAGCTTAGGGTCCATCGGGACAGCGAACACTGAAGCTTTCTTT
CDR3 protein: CASSLGSIGTANTEAFF

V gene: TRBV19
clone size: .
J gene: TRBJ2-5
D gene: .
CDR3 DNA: TGTGCCAGTAGTATAAGTGAGGGGACCCAGTACTTC
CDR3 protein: CASSISEGTQYF

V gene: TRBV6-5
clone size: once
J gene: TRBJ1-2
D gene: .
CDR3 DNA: TGTGCCAGCAGGACAGCTAACTATGGCTACACCTTC
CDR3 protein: CASRTANYGYTF

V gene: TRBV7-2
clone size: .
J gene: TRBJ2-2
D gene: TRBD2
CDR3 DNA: TGTGCCAGCAGCTGGGGGCGGGGGGCGGTCACCGGGGAGCTGTTTTTT
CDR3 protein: CASSWGRGAVTGELFF

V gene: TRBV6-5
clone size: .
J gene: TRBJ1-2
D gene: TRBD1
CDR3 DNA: TGTGCCAGCAGCCCAAGTGGGGACAGATCATATGGCTACACCTTC
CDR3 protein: CASSPSGDRSYGYTF

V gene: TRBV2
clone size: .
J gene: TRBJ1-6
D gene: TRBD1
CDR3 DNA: TGTGCCAGCAGTGAAGACAGGGGGCGCAGCAATTCACCCCTCCACTTT
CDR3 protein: CASSEDRGRSNSPLHF

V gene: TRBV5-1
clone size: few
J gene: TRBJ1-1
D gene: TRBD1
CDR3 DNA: TGCGCCAGCAGCTTGATCAGACAGGGGAACACTGAAGCTTTCTTT
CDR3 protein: CASSLIRQGNTEAFF

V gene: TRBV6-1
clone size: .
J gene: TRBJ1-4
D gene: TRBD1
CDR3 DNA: TGTGCCAGCAGGGCCAGGGGGCCCAATGAAAAACTGTTTTTT
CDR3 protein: CASRARGPNEKLFF

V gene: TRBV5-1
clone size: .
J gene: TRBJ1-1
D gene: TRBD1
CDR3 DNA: TGCGCCAGCAGCCCCGAACCGGGACAGGCTTCTAACACTGAAGCTTTCTTT
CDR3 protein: CASSPEPGQASNTEAFF

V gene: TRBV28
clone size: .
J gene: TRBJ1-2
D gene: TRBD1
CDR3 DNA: TGTGCCAGCAGCCCGGGACAGGTCTATGGCTACACCTTC
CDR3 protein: CASSPGQVYGYTF

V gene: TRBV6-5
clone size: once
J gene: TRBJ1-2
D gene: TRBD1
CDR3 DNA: TGTGCCAGCAGTCCTCGGACAGGGCAAGGCTACACCTTC
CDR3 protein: CASSPRTGQGYTF

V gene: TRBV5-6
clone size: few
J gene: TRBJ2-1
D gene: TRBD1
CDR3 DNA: TGTGCCAGCAGCCCCACAGGGGGTAGGAATGAGCAGTTCTTC
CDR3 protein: CASSPTGGRNEQFF

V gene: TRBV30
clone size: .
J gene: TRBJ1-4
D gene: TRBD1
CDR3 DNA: TGTGCCTGGAGAGAGGACAGGATCAATGAAAAACTGTTTTTT
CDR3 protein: CAWREDRINEKLFF

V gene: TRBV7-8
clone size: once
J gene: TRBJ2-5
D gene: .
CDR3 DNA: TGTGCCAGCAGCCCGACGGGAGAGACCCAGTACTTC
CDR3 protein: CASSPTGETQYF

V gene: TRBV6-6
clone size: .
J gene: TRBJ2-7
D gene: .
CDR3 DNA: TGTGCCAGCAGTTCCCGGACACTCTCCTACGAGCAGTACTTC
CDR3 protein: CASSSRTLSYEQYF

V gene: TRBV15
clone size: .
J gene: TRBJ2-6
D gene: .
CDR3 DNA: TGTGCCACCAGCAGAGAAGGGGCTGGGGCCAACGTCCTGACTTTC
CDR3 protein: CATSREGAGANVLTF

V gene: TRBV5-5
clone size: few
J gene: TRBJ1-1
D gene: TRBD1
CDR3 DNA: TGTGCCAGCACCCAGGGGGGACCGGCTTTCTTT
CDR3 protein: CASTQGGPAFF

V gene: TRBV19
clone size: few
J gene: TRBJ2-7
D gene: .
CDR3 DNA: TGTGCCAGTAGTATCGGTTACGAGCAGTACTTC
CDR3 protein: CASSIGYEQYF

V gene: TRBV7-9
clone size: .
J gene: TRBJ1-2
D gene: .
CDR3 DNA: TGTGCCAGCAGCTCCGAGCCTTACTATGGCTACACCTTC
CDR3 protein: CASSSEPYYGYTF

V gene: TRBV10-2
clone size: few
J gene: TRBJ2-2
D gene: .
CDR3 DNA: TGCGCCAGCAGTGAGTTGGGGGCCACCGGGGAGCTGTTTTTT
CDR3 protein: CASSELGATGELFF

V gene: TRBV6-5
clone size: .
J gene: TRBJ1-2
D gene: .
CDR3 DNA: TGTGCCAGCAGTTTTGCCAGGGACTATGGCTACACCTTC
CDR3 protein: CASSFARDYGYTF

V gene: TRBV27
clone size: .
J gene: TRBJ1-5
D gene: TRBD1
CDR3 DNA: TGTGCCAGCAGTCCAGGGGGTAGCAATCAGCCCCAGCATTTT
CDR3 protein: CASSPGGSNQPQHF